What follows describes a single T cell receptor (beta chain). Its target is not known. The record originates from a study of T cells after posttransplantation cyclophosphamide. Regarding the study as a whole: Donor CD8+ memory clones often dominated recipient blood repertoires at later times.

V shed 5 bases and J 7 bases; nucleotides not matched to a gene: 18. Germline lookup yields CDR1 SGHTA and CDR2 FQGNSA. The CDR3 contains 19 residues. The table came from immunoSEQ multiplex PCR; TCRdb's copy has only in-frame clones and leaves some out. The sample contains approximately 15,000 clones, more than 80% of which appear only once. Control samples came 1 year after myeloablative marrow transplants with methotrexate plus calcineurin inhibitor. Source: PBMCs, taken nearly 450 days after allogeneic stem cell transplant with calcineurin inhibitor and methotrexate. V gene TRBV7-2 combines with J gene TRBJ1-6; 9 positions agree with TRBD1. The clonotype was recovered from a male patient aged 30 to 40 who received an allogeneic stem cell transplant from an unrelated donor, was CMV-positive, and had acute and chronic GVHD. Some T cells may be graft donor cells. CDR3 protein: CASSPRDRAPQYGNSPLHF. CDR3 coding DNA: TGTGCCAGCAGCCCCCGGGACAGGGCCCCTCAATATGGAAATTCACCCCTCCACTTT.